This is a list of T cell receptor beta chains from one sample in a study of blood T cell repertoires in COVID-19. Assay: immunoSEQ multiplex PCR; the TCRdb copy retains only in-frame clones and omits some. In the table there are under 500,000 clones, 75% to 90% of which are singletons. The sample consisted of peripheral blood. Receptors originate from a woman in her 30s with acute or convalescent COVID-19. CDR3s include the opening cysteine and the closing phenylalanine or tryptophan. A D gene is named only where the DNA matches it firmly. Where a row states a size, it is once, few, many or the class of an expanded clone; other rows omit it.

CDR3: CASRIGTVGHEQYF; DNA: TGTGCCAGCAGAATAGGGACAGTTGGCCACGAGCAGTACTTC; D: TRBD1; size: NA; J: TRBJ2-7; V: TRBV28
CDR3: CASSRDRGQPNSPLHF; DNA: TGTGCCAGCAGCAGAGATAGGGGACAGCCGAATTCACCCCTCCACTTT; D: TRBD1; size: NA; J: TRBJ1-6; V: TRBV7-2
CDR3: CASSRTGGGNTIYF; DNA: TGTGCCAGCAGTCGGACAGGGGGCGGAAACACCATATATTTT; D: TRBD1; size: many; J: TRBJ1-3; V: TRBV6-5
CDR3: CASSANQLTGSHEQYF; DNA: TGTGCCAGCAGTGCAAACCAACTGACAGGGTCCCACGAGCAGTACTTC; D: TRBD1; size: few; J: TRBJ2-7; V: TRBV6-1
CDR3: CATTGGTGELFF; DNA: TGCGCCACGACGGGGGGAACCGGGGAGCTGTTTTTT; D: TRBD2; size: NA; J: TRBJ2-2; V: TRBV5-1
CDR3: CASSPEGGHNQPQHF; DNA: TGCGCCAGCAGCCCCGAGGGGGGGCACAATCAGCCCCAGCATTTT; D: NA; size: NA; J: TRBJ1-5; V: TRBV5-1
CDR3: CASSPGHRGKGEAFF; DNA: TGTGCCAGCAGCCCCGGGCACCGGGGAAAGGGTGAAGCTTTCTTT; D: NA; size: NA; J: TRBJ1-1; V: TRBV5-5
CDR3: CASSLMGGPNKETQYF; DNA: TGTGCCAGCAGCCTCATGGGAGGTCCCAACAAGGAGACCCAGTACTTC; D: NA; size: NA; J: TRBJ2-5; V: TRBV7-9
CDR3: CASSRGTSGGIREQYF; DNA: TGTGCCAGCAGCAGGGGGACTAGCGGGGGAATTCGCGAGCAGTACTTC; D: TRBD2; size: NA; J: TRBJ2-7; V: TRBV11-2
CDR3: CASRSPAGPDTQYF; DNA: TGTGCCAGCAGAAGTCCGGCAGGTCCAGATACGCAGTATTTT; D: NA; size: once; J: TRBJ2-3; V: TRBV6-5
CDR3: CASRGTDRYGYTF; DNA: TGCGCCAGCAGGGGGACAGACCGATATGGCTACACCTTC; D: TRBD1; size: NA; J: TRBJ1-2; V: TRBV5-1
CDR3: CASSRDSYNEQFF; DNA: TGTGCCAGTAGTCGCGACAGTTACAATGAGCAGTTCTTC; D: NA; size: NA; J: TRBJ2-1; V: TRBV19
CDR3: CASRSGQGGGYTF; DNA: TGTGCCAGCAGGTCGGGACAGGGAGGTGGCTACACCTTC; D: TRBD1; size: NA; J: TRBJ1-2; V: TRBV3-1/TRBV3-2
CDR3: CASSQGSQGARDIQYF; DNA: TGCGCCAGCAGCCAAGGTTCACAGGGGGCTCGGGACATTCAGTACTTC; D: TRBD1; size: NA; J: TRBJ2-4; V: TRBV4-1